Listed here are 20 T cell receptor beta chains from one sample, sequenced in a study of cytomegalovirus exposure and HLA in healthy donors listed by TCRdb under 2017. Libraries were built with the immunoSEQ multiplex PCR assay. Entries here come from immuneACCESS through TCRdb and include only in-frame sequences with V and J called. Some clones fail to appear in such tables; in the studies checked, an unresolved V gene covers under half of the shortfall, and the cause of the remainder is unknown. Across this sample there are about 95,000 clones, with around 85% seen only once. 20% of the sample rests with the top ten. Source material: PBMCs. The receptors derive from a man between 18 and 29 years old in good health and CMV-seropositive.

This clone has just one count. V usage is TRBV15 and J usage is TRBJ1-4, with D possibly being TRBD1 (5 bases). The V end was cut by 0 bases, the J end by 8 bases, with 10 bases between. In germline, CDR1 is LNHNV, CDR2 YYDKDF (reference sequence). This CDR3 comprises 14 residues. CDR3 amino acids: CATSRDRGEEKLFF. The CDR3 nucleotides are TGTGCCACCAGCAGAGATCGGGGGGAGGAAAAACTGTTTTTT.

The V and J genes are TRBV9 and TRBJ2-3, with D possibly TRBD1 on 5 matching bases. This CDR3 contains 14 residues. Germline V CDR1 and CDR2: SGDLS, YYNGEE. Trimming left V 3 bases short and J 5 bases short, with 13 bases between. The CDR3 nucleotides are TGTGCCAGCAGCGCTCATGTAGGGGAAGATACGCAGTATTTT. This sequence encodes CASSAHVGEDTQYF.

The chain employs TRBV30 and TRBJ2-7; unclear D gene. Trimming took 1 base from V and 2 from J, leaving 9 bases between them. Germline CDR1 reads GTSNPN; CDR2 reads SVGIG (reference sequence). The length of the CDR3 is 13 residues. CDR3 in amino acids: CAWSATAAYEQYF. The DNA for the CDR3 is TGTGCCTGGAGTGCCACTGCTGCCTACGAGCAGTACTTC.

The chain links TRBV27 to TRBJ2-1, with 10 positions matching TRBD1. CDR3 length equals 15 residues. Germline V gene data show CDR1 as MNHEY and CDR2 as SMNVEV (reference sequence). V lost 6 bases to trimming and J lost 7 bases; unmatched junction nucleotides: 9. CDR3 nucleotides: TGTGCCAGCAGCCCCGGGACAGGGGCCCTTAATGAGCAGTTCTTC. It codes for CASSPGTGALNEQFF.

This sequence joins TRBV29-1 and TRBJ2-3, with TRBD2 matching over 9 bases. Per germline, CDR1 SQVTM and CDR2 ANQGSEA. The CDR3 extends over 15 amino acids. V trimming: 6 bases; J trimming: 2 bases; junction bases outside the gene matches: 9. The CDR3 DNA sequence: TGCAGCGTCGCACCGGGACTAGCTTTCACAGATACGCAGTATTTT. This codes for CSVAPGLAFTDTQYF.

V gene TRBV7-2 combines with J gene TRBJ1-4; 10 nucleotides agree with TRBD1. CDR3 length: 14 amino acids. Germline CDR1 and CDR2: SGHTA and FQGNSA. The trim removed 5 bases at V and 10 bases at J, leaving 7 bases unmatched. The DNA of the CDR3 is TGTGCCAGCAGCCGAGACAGGGGGCGGGTAAAACTGTTTTTT. Translating gives CASSRDRGRVKLFF.

This sequence joins TRBV28 and TRBJ2-1, with TRBD2 matching over 16 bases. Germline-derived CDR1 and CDR2 are MDHEN and SYDVKM. CDR3 length equals 18 residues. The trim removed 6 bases at V and 2 bases at J, leaving 7 bases unmatched. CDR3 bases: TGTGCCAGCAGGCCCGGGACTAGCGGGGGGGGAGCCTACAATGAGCAGTTCTTC. It translates to CASRPGTSGGGAYNEQFF. Looking up the rest from reference TRBV28 and TRBJ2-1 gives the full variable domain: DVKVTQSSRYLVKRTGEKVFLECVQDMDHENMFWYRQDPGLGLRLIYFSYDVKMKEKGDIPEGYSVSREKKERFSLILESASTNQTSMYLCASRPGTSGGGAYNEQFFGPGTRLTVL.

The chain's CDR3 is CASSLTTSGEQYV. The DNA for the CDR3 is TGTGCCAGCAGCCTAACCACTAGCGGCGAGCAGTACGTC. The V gene is TRBV7-6, the J gene TRBJ2-7, with 8 positions matching TRBD2. CDR1 is SGHVS, CDR2 FNYEAQ, per germline. The CDR3 is 13 amino acids. Losses at the gene ends were 5 bases for V and 6 bases for J; bases not matched to a gene: 6.

CDR3: CASSFTGGYYGYTF. CDR3 DNA: TGTGCCAGCAGTTTTACAGGGGGCTACTATGGCTACACCTTC. V usage is TRBV28 and J usage is TRBJ1-2, with 9 bases matching TRBD1. CDR3 length equals 14 residues. The germline V gene has CDR1 MDHEN and CDR2 SYDVKM. J lost 3 bases, V lost 3 bases, and 2 bases had no gene match.

The CDR3 region is CASSQVGYGYTF. The CDR3 coding sequence is TGCGCCAGCAGCCAAGTCGGGTATGGCTACACCTTC. V and J are TRBV4-1 and TRBJ1-2, with D unresolved. The V end lost 1 base, the J end lost 5 bases, and 5 bases lay between the germline ends. Germline CDR1 and CDR2: MGHRA and YSYEKL. The CDR3 consists of 12 residues.

J is TRBJ2-3 and V is TRBV19; TRBD2 matches at 7 bases. The trim removed 3 bases at V and 5 bases at J, leaving 8 bases unmatched. This CDR3 comprises 15 residues. Germline lookup yields CDR1 LNHDA and CDR2 SQIVND (reference sequence). CDR3 bases: TGTGCCAGTAGTATTGGGGGGAGGGCCCAAGATACGCAGTATTTT. Protein: CASSIGGRAQDTQYF.

The sample holds a few counts of this clone. V is TRBV2 and J is TRBJ2-2; 10 nucleotides agree with TRBD1. This CDR3 is built from 16 residues. Per the germline V gene, CDR1 is SNHLY and CDR2 is FYNNEI. Trimming cost V 5 bases and J 5 bases; bases outside gene matches: 8. CDR3: CASSFGQGGWTGELFF. DNA for the CDR3: TGTGCCAGCAGTTTTGGACAGGGGGGTTGGACCGGGGAGCTGTTTTTT.

This chain connects TRBV29-1 to TRBJ2-3; no firm D call. Germline V gene lookup returns CDR1 SQVTM and CDR2 ANQGSEA. This CDR3 has 13 residues. V lost 7 bases and J 0 bases, leaving 11 bases between the germline ends. The CDR3 here is CSAERQSTDTQYF. The CDR3 bases are TGCAGCGCCGAACGTCAGAGCACAGATACGCAGTATTTT.

The genes are TRBV27 and TRBJ1-5; possibly TRBD1 for D (6 bases). V gave up 5 bases and J gave up 3 bases, with 17 bases separating them. In germline, CDR1 is MNHEY, CDR2 SMNVEV (reference sequence). The CDR3 is 16 residues long. The DNA of the CDR3 is TGTGCCAGCAGTGTCGGAATAACAGGGAACAATCAGCCCCAGCATTTT. Amino acids: CASSVGITGNNQPQHF.

This chain links TRBV28 with TRBJ2-1; D not certain. Germline assignment: CDR1 MDHEN and CDR2 SYDVKM. This CDR3 spans 11 amino acids. V lost 6 bases, J lost 5 bases, and 5 bases lay in between. The CDR3 region is CASSHHNEQFF. The CDR3 DNA reads TGTGCCAGCAGCCATCACAATGAGCAGTTCTTC.

J is TRBJ2-7 and V is TRBV15; D is perhaps TRBD2 (6 bases). The CDR3 has 14 amino acids. The V gene's germline CDR1 is LNHNV and CDR2 YYDKDF (reference sequence). V was shortened by 1 base and J by 1 base, with 8 bases between the two germline ends. In DNA form, the CDR3 reads TGTGCCACCAGCAGAGTGGGGGGTTCCTACGAGCAGTACTTC. Translation: CATSRVGGSYEQYF.

This clone was seen just once. V and J are TRBV5-6 and TRBJ2-2; 10 bases fit TRBD2. Germline V gene lookup returns CDR1 SGHDT and CDR2 YYEEEE. The V segment lost 5 bases and the J segment 4 bases; nucleotides outside the gene matches: 5. This CDR3 has 15 residues. The CDR3 DNA is TGTGCCAGCAGTCCCTTAGCGGGAGGCACCGGGGAGCTGTTTTTT. This sequence encodes CASSPLAGGTGELFF.

V usage is TRBV5-1 and J usage is TRBJ2-1, with D tentatively TRBD2 (6 bases). Between the trimmed V and J ends, which lost 2 bases and 2 bases, there was a span of 11 bases. The germline gives CDR1 SGHRS, CDR2 YFSETQ. This CDR3 has 15 residues. The CDR3 protein is CASSFGIAAYNEQFF. The DNA of the CDR3 is TGCGCCAGCAGCTTCGGGATAGCGGCCTACAATGAGCAGTTCTTC.

This clone has just one count. The chain combines TRBV27 with TRBJ2-3; D remains ambiguous. The CDR3 has 13 amino acids. Germline V CDR1 and CDR2: MNHEY, SMNVEV (reference sequence). V gave up 2 bases and J gave up 0 bases, with 3 bases separating them. The CDR3 is CASSLRSTDTQYF. CDR3 DNA sequence: TGTGCCAGCAGTTTACGTAGCACAGATACGCAGTATTTT.

Of note for this clone: The same CDR3 can be traced to other DNA sequences in this sample. CDR3 DNA sequence: TGTGCCAGCTCAACAGGGACCTACGAGCAGTACTTC. Its translation is CASSTGTYEQYF. The gene calls are TRBV18 and TRBJ2-7; TRBD1 might be the D (6 bases). V was clipped by 5 bases and J by 2 bases, with 7 bases between them. The germline CDR1 and CDR2 sequences are KGHSH and LQKENI. This CDR3 has 12 amino acids.